This T cell receptor (beta chain) was sequenced in a study of human T cells and chemical hapten exposure. The study's findings and limits: Among TCRs, those above 1 in 1000 frequency were unaffected by DPC sensitization.

Sample time point: patch test 2, 6 weeks after DPC sensitization. The treatment denotes: therapeutic diphenylcyclopropenone sensitization with weekly scalp DPC. There are many counts of this clonotype. No antigen is known for it. V was clipped by 5 bases and J by 5 bases, with 16 bases between them. The CDR3 spans 14 residues. During construction of the library, unique molecular identifiers were attached to individual cDNA molecules for quantitative, reproducible TCR counting. TCRdb called the RACE reads again in MiXCR, with one record for every CDR3 protein. The sample lists around 80,000 distinct CDR3 sequences; 6% to 8.5% were seen once.

This TCR came from a woman aged 25 to 39 with alopecia areata. Some clones in this sample may be carry-over from other donors' samples. V usage is TRBV12-3 or TRBV12-4 and J usage is TRBJ2-7; maybe TRBD2 (7 bases). Material: whole blood, obtained in connection with sensitization to the hapten diphenylcyclopropenone (DPC). DNA of the CDR3: TGTGCCAGCAGTCAGGAGGGGGGGTCGGACGAGCAGTACTTC. Amino acids: CASSQEGGSDEQYF.